This T cell receptor (beta chain) appears in the sequencing data of a study of T cells in Graves' hyperthyroidism and ophthalmopathy. On this clonotype itself: Its antigen is unidentified.

The TCR beta CDR3 regions underwent amplification using RNA transcripts as the source. TCR CDR3 regions were first amplified by RT-PCR with HTBI primers. TCRdb recomputed calls from the multiplex PCR reads with MiXCR, one row per CDR3 protein. The sample contains more than 650,000 distinct CDR3 sequences, around 15% of which appear only once. Stable Graves' hyperthyroidism denoted no ophthalmopathy progression over 18 months. Whole-study findings and limits: Stable hyperthyroidism was separated from ophthalmopathy by a model based on 13 V-J features. Most thyroid clonotypes expanded above 0.001 were also detected in blood.

The germline V gene has CDR1 MNHEY and CDR2 SMNVEV (reference sequence). V lost 3 bases and J 1 base, leaving 19 bases between the germline ends. The CDR3 extends over 18 amino acids. The chain combines TRBV27 with TRBJ2-1, with D unresolved. The TCR originated in a woman aged 18-35 years with Graves' hyperthyroidism. Sample: blood. The CDR3 DNA is TGTGCCAGCAGTTTCGGTCGGAGTCGGGCAGGATCCTACAATGAGCAGTTCTTC. Translated: CASSFGRSRAGSYNEQFF.